This T cell receptor (beta chain) is from a study of long-term antiretroviral therapy in people with HIV. This clone is a singleton in its sample. Run at survey level, the immunoSEQ assay was version v3.0. For every sample, sequencing targeted roughly 40,000-55,000 T-cell genomes. TCRdb's copy holds only in-frame clones and misses some; the assay was immunoSEQ multiplex PCR. This sample yields tens of thousands of clones, of which approximately 80% are seen a single time; 15% to 20% belongs to the top ten. V was trimmed by 7 bases and J by 4 bases, leaving 14 bases between them. The CDR3 totals 15 residues. The V gene's germline CDR1 is SNHLY and CDR2 FYNNEI.

The sequencing used unsorted PBMCs, collected 0.5 years before starting antiretroviral therapy. The receptor comes from a man aged 35 to 55 with HIV. V usage is TRBV2 and J usage is TRBJ1-6; possibly TRBD1 for D (5 bases). The CDR3 region is CASTSGSWYNSPLHF. The CDR3 DNA reads TGTGCCAGCACCTCAGGGAGCTGGTATAATTCACCCCTCCACTTT.